Below, 10 T cell receptor beta chains from the same sample are listed, as sequenced in a study of graft-versus-host responses after intestinal transplantation. Measured with immunoSEQ multiplex PCR; TCRdb has only the in-frame clones, and not every one. The sample shows fewer than 70,000 clones, roughly 92% of them seen only once. The sample here was bone marrow, taken approximately 100 weeks after intestinal transplantation. All receptors derive from a human patient who received an intestinal transplant, so some T cells may come from the graft donor.

J is TRBJ2-5 and V is TRBV28; TRBD2 is a possible D gene (6 bases). The germline CDR1 and CDR2 sequences are MDHEN and SYDVKM. The CDR3 is made up of 13 amino acids. V lost 7 bases, J lost 4 bases, and 13 bases lay in between. The DNA of the CDR3 is TGTGCCAGCATAGAGGTGGAGGGAGAGACCCAGTACTTC. It encodes CASIEVEGETQYF.

The genes are TRBV2 and TRBJ1-5, with 10 positions matching TRBD1. CDR3 length: 15 amino acids. The V gene's germline CDR1 is SNHLY and CDR2 FYNNEI. V shed 6 bases, J shed 6 bases, and the junction held 8 bases outside the gene matches. The chain's CDR3 is CASRLTGGAFQPQHF. The CDR3 DNA sequence: TGTGCCAGCAGGCTGACAGGGGGCGCCTTTCAGCCCCAGCATTTT. Variable domain in full (rest from reference TRBV2 and TRBJ1-5): EPEVTQTPSHQVTQMGQEVILRCVPISNHLYFYWYRQILGQKVEFLVSFYNNEISEKSEIFDDQFSVERPDGSNFTLKIRSTKLEDSAMYFCASRLTGGAFQPQHFGDGTRLSIL.

The V call is TRBV5-1, the J call TRBJ1-6; TRBD1 aligns across 8 bases. CDR1 is SGHRS and CDR2 is YFSETQ in the germline V gene. Trimming took 4 bases from V and 6 from J; bases not matched to a gene: 3. The CDR3 sequence is 14 residues long. CDR3 bases: TGCGCCAGCAGCCACGACAGGGGTAATTCACCCCTCCACTTT. It encodes CASSHDRGNSPLHF.

In this sample, this clone turned up once. The genes are TRBV10-3 and TRBJ1-1; D unclear. The V end lost 6 bases, the J end lost 1 base, and 9 bases lay between the germline ends. This CDR3 has 13 residues. Germline CDR1 reads ENHRY; CDR2 reads SYGVKD. The CDR3 reads CAISRTENTEAFF. The CDR3 nucleotides read TGTGCCATCAGCCGCACAGAGAACACTGAAGCTTTCTTT.

The table lists this clone with a count of one. The chain couples TRBV27 to TRBJ1-2, with D tentatively TRBD1 (6 bases). This CDR3 is 14 amino acids long. Germline CDR1 is MNHEY and CDR2 is SMNVEV (reference sequence). The V and J ends lost 6 bases and 0 bases respectively, with 11 bases between them. CDR3 nucleotide sequence: TGTGCCAGCAGACCGACAGGAGCTAACTATGGCTACACCTTC. As protein: CASRPTGANYGYTF.

This chain links TRBV6-4 with TRBJ1-6; unclear D gene. V was shortened by 0 bases and J by 8 bases, with 5 bases between the two germline ends. This CDR3 has 13 amino acids. Germline V lookup: CDR1 MRHNA, CDR2 SNTAGT. CDR3 residues: CASSDSEHSPLHF. The CDR3 DNA is TGTGCCAGCAGTGACTCGGAGCATTCACCCCTCCACTTT.

This sequence joins TRBV18 and TRBJ2-3; D ambiguous. Germline values: CDR1 KGHSH, CDR2 LQKENI. The ends were cut back, 5 bases at V and 5 bases at J, with 5 bases in the middle. The CDR3 has 11 amino acids. CDR3 loop: CASSSRDTQYF. CDR3 nucleotides: TGTGCCAGCTCATCTCGAGATACGCAGTATTTT.

This rearrangement joins TRBV9 to TRBJ1-3; 8 nucleotides line up with TRBD1. The CDR3 runs to 14 residues. Germline V lookup: CDR1 SGDLS, CDR2 YYNGEE. The V gene end was trimmed by 4 bases and the J gene end by 4 bases; junction bases not matched to a gene: 4. This CDR3 reads CASSPRTGGNTIYF. DNA for the CDR3: TGTGCCAGCAGCCCCCGGACAGGGGGAAACACCATATATTTT.

The rearrangement uses TRBV29-1 and TRBJ2-7, with D perhaps TRBD2 (6 bases). The length of the CDR3 is 12 residues. Germline V gene data show CDR1 as SQVTM and CDR2 as ANQGSEA. Trimming removed 7 bases from V and 3 bases from J, with 13 bases in between. CDR3 nucleotides: TGCAGCGCGCGGGATTCAGGCTACGAGCAGTACTTC. This translates into CSARDSGYEQYF.

The J gene is TRBJ1-5, the V gene TRBV6-5; unclear D gene. The length of the CDR3 is 12 residues. Germline CDR1 MNHEY, CDR2 SVGAGI. Trimming left V 6 bases short and J 6 bases short, with 9 bases between. The CDR3 sequence: CASSKISQPQHF. The DNA of the CDR3 is TGTGCCAGCAGCAAAATATCTCAGCCCCAGCATTTT.